The rows below give T cell receptor beta chains drawn from one sample of a study of T cells in Graves' hyperthyroidism and ophthalmopathy. One entry per CDR3 protein results from TCRdb running MiXCR on the multiplex PCR reads. The sample shows around 540,000 distinct CDR3 sequences, around 15% of them seen only once. Sequencing was performed on blood. These receptors were obtained from a woman in her twenties or thirties with Graves' ophthalmopathy. Each CDR3 is given with its conserved first and last residue. The D gene is left open where the match is weak. Rows may omit the clone size; those that give it use once, few, many or a size class.

j_call: TRBJ1-1; v_call: TRBV7-9; clone_size: -; d_call: -; cdr3_aa: CASSLVWRGMGTEAFF; cdr3_nt: TGTGCCAGCAGCTTAGTGTGGAGAGGGATGGGCACTGAAGCTTTCTTT
j_call: TRBJ1-5; v_call: TRBV7-2; clone_size: many; d_call: -; cdr3_aa: CASSAGVGQPQHF; cdr3_nt: TGTGCCAGCAGTGCAGGGGTAGGGCAGCCCCAGCATTTT
j_call: TRBJ2-2; v_call: TRBV12-3/TRBV12-4; clone_size: many; d_call: -; cdr3_aa: CATSPRVHGELFF; cdr3_nt: TGTGCGACATCCCCTCGAGTACACGGGGAGCTGTTTTTT
j_call: TRBJ2-5; v_call: TRBV3-1; clone_size: -; d_call: -; cdr3_aa: CASTRSGTQYF; cdr3_nt: TGTGCCAGCACCCGGAGCGGGACCCAGTACTTC
j_call: TRBJ2-7; v_call: TRBV28; clone_size: few; d_call: -; cdr3_aa: CASSSTAAPYEQYF; cdr3_nt: TGTGCCAGCAGCTCAACAGCAGCCCCATACGAGCAGTACTTC
j_call: TRBJ2-1; v_call: TRBV29-1; clone_size: -; d_call: -; cdr3_aa: CSVTQGYNEQFF; cdr3_nt: TGCAGCGTGACACAGGGCTACAATGAGCAGTTCTTC
j_call: TRBJ1-4; v_call: TRBV29-1; clone_size: many; d_call: -; cdr3_aa: CSVKQTNEKLFF; cdr3_nt: TGCAGCGTTAAACAGACTAATGAAAAACTGTTTTTT
j_call: TRBJ2-3; v_call: TRBV25-1; clone_size: -; d_call: TRBD2; cdr3_aa: CASSEYRGDSTDTQYF; cdr3_nt: TGTGCCAGCAGTGAATATCGGGGGGACAGCACAGATACGCAGTATTTT
j_call: TRBJ2-1; v_call: TRBV4-1; clone_size: few; d_call: -; cdr3_aa: CASSQVQGRNEQFF; cdr3_nt: TGCGCCAGCAGCCAAGTACAGGGCAGAAATGAGCAGTTCTTC
j_call: TRBJ1-4; v_call: TRBV18; clone_size: many; d_call: TRBD1; cdr3_aa: CASSRPGTGDEKLFF; cdr3_nt: TGTGCCAGCTCGCGGCCCGGGACAGGGGATGAAAAACTGTTTTTT
j_call: TRBJ2-5; v_call: TRBV28; clone_size: many; d_call: -; cdr3_aa: CASRTRTVQETQYF; cdr3_nt: TGTGCCAGCAGAACCCGGACAGTTCAAGAGACCCAGTACTTC
j_call: TRBJ2-5; v_call: TRBV6-1; clone_size: many; d_call: TRBD1; cdr3_aa: CASFRTGGQETQYF; cdr3_nt: TGTGCCAGCTTCCGGACAGGGGGACAAGAGACCCAGTACTTC
j_call: TRBJ2-7; v_call: TRBV5-1; clone_size: -; d_call: TRBD1; cdr3_aa: CASSFFSGTGPYEQYF; cdr3_nt: TGCGCCAGCAGCTTCTTTTCTGGGACAGGTCCCTACGAGCAGTACTTC
j_call: TRBJ1-5; v_call: TRBV10-3; clone_size: many; d_call: -; cdr3_aa: CASENPDSNQPQHF; cdr3_nt: TGTGCCAGCGAGAACCCAGATAGCAATCAGCCCCAGCATTTT
j_call: TRBJ1-1; v_call: TRBV20-1; clone_size: many; d_call: -; cdr3_aa: CSARDHEGRGLGEAFF; cdr3_nt: TGCAGTGCTAGAGATCATGAGGGGCGCGGGCTAGGTGAAGCTTTCTTT
j_call: TRBJ1-6; v_call: TRBV24-1; clone_size: -; d_call: -; cdr3_aa: CATSEEHDSPLHF; cdr3_nt: TGTGCCACCAGTGAGGAGCATGATTCACCCCTCCACTTT
j_call: TRBJ1-3; v_call: TRBV5-1; clone_size: -; d_call: -; cdr3_aa: CASSLATRGTIYF; cdr3_nt: TGCGCCAGCAGCTTGGCCACGAGGGGCACCATATATTTT
j_call: TRBJ2-7; v_call: TRBV29-1; clone_size: -; d_call: TRBD1; cdr3_aa: CSVLTGVYEQYF; cdr3_nt: TGCAGCGTCCTGACAGGGGTATACGAGCAGTACTTC
j_call: TRBJ1-5; v_call: TRBV6-5; clone_size: few; d_call: -; cdr3_aa: CASSYEGIYQPQHF; cdr3_nt: TGTGCCAGCAGTTACGAAGGAATATATCAGCCCCAGCATTTT
j_call: TRBJ1-6; v_call: TRBV20-1; clone_size: many; d_call: -; cdr3_aa: CSASARAANSPLHF; cdr3_nt: TGCAGTGCTAGTGCCAGGGCTGCCAATTCACCCCTCCACTTT
j_call: TRBJ2-7; v_call: TRBV7-8; clone_size: few; d_call: TRBD2; cdr3_aa: CASTDGEGAYEQYF; cdr3_nt: TGTGCCAGCACAGATGGGGAGGGCGCCTACGAGCAGTACTTC
j_call: TRBJ2-7; v_call: TRBV9; clone_size: -; d_call: -; cdr3_aa: CASSVGEGEQYF; cdr3_nt: TGTGCCAGCAGCGTAGGCGAGGGAGAGCAGTACTTC
j_call: TRBJ2-1; v_call: TRBV12-3/TRBV12-4; clone_size: -; d_call: TRBD1; cdr3_aa: CATEGADRYHNEQFF; cdr3_nt: TGTGCCACCGAGGGGGCAGATCGGTACCACAATGAGCAGTTCTTC
j_call: TRBJ1-4; v_call: TRBV27; clone_size: -; d_call: TRBD1; cdr3_aa: CASSLIPDRERGEKLFF; cdr3_nt: TGTGCCAGCAGCCTTATCCCGGACAGGGAGCGGGGTGAAAAACTGTTTTTT
j_call: TRBJ2-1; v_call: TRBV7-2; clone_size: many; d_call: -; cdr3_aa: CASSLATALDEQFF; cdr3_nt: TGTGCCAGCAGCTTAGCGACGGCCCTCGATGAGCAGTTCTTC
j_call: TRBJ2-1; v_call: TRBV19; clone_size: -; d_call: -; cdr3_aa: CATGERDSNEQFF; cdr3_nt: TGTGCCACCGGCGAGCGGGACAGCAATGAGCAGTTCTTC
j_call: TRBJ1-6; v_call: TRBV6-2/TRBV6-3; clone_size: -; d_call: -; cdr3_aa: CASVPSGQGSGLYNSPLHF; cdr3_nt: TGTGCCAGCGTCCCGTCCGGGCAGGGCTCCGGACTTTATAATTCACCCCTCCACTTT
j_call: TRBJ2-7; v_call: TRBV20-1; clone_size: -; d_call: -; cdr3_aa: CSVFLRTNEQYF; cdr3_nt: TGCAGTGTATTTCTGAGAACGAACGAGCAGTACTTC
j_call: TRBJ2-2; v_call: TRBV28; clone_size: -; d_call: -; cdr3_aa: CASMRKTGELFF; cdr3_nt: TGTGCCAGCATGCGGAAGACCGGGGAGCTGTTTTTT
j_call: TRBJ2-4; v_call: TRBV7-6; clone_size: -; d_call: -; cdr3_aa: CASSSLSGDTYF; cdr3_nt: TGTGCCAGCAGCTCCCTTTCGGGGGACACGTACTTC
j_call: TRBJ2-2; v_call: TRBV12-3/TRBV12-4; clone_size: -; d_call: -; cdr3_aa: CASSPSSGATGELFF; cdr3_nt: TGTGCCAGCAGCCCCTCTAGTGGAGCCACCGGGGAGCTGTTTTTT
j_call: TRBJ1-6; v_call: TRBV12-3/TRBV12-4; clone_size: few; d_call: TRBD1; cdr3_aa: CASSPGTDYNSPLHF; cdr3_nt: TGTGCCAGCAGTCCAGGGACAGATTATAATTCACCCCTCCACTTT
j_call: TRBJ2-7; v_call: TRBV11-1; clone_size: few; d_call: TRBD2; cdr3_aa: CASSLVGAGGSYEQYF; cdr3_nt: TGTGCCAGCAGCTTAGTGGGAGCGGGAGGTTCCTACGAGCAGTACTTC
j_call: TRBJ2-7; v_call: TRBV4-3; clone_size: many; d_call: TRBD2; cdr3_aa: CASSQAAGGPDEQYF; cdr3_nt: TGCGCCAGCAGCCAAGCGGCGGGAGGGCCCGACGAGCAGTACTTC
j_call: TRBJ2-2; v_call: TRBV20-1; clone_size: -; d_call: -; cdr3_aa: CSAREVPSVGTGELFF; cdr3_nt: TGCAGTGCTAGAGAGGTACCTAGCGTTGGCACCGGGGAGCTGTTTTTT
j_call: TRBJ1-6; v_call: TRBV20-1; clone_size: many; d_call: -; cdr3_aa: CSAREIGGWDTTFNSPLHF; cdr3_nt: TGCAGTGCTAGAGAAATCGGGGGCTGGGACACCACTTTCAATTCACCCCTCCACTTT
j_call: TRBJ2-5; v_call: TRBV7-3; clone_size: many; d_call: TRBD1; cdr3_aa: CASSEGGQGQETQYF; cdr3_nt: TGTGCCAGCAGCGAAGGGGGACAGGGTCAAGAGACCCAGTACTTC
j_call: TRBJ2-5; v_call: TRBV30; clone_size: -; d_call: TRBD2; cdr3_aa: CASSPRWGLAGQETQYF; cdr3_nt: TGTGCCAGCAGCCCACGCTGGGGACTAGCGGGGCAAGAGACCCAGTACTTC
j_call: TRBJ2-7; v_call: TRBV5-4; clone_size: few; d_call: -; cdr3_aa: CASSFGYSYEQYF; cdr3_nt: TGTGCCAGCAGCTTCGGCTACTCCTACGAGCAGTACTTC
j_call: TRBJ2-3; v_call: TRBV7-9; clone_size: few; d_call: TRBD2; cdr3_aa: CASSPGLAGGSNTQYF; cdr3_nt: TGTGCCAGCAGCCCCGGACTAGCGGGTGGGTCAAATACGCAGTATTTT
j_call: TRBJ2-2; v_call: TRBV7-2; clone_size: -; d_call: TRBD2; cdr3_aa: CASSLAGTSGTGELFF; cdr3_nt: TGTGCCAGCAGCTTAGCTGGGACTAGCGGCACCGGGGAGCTGTTTTTT
j_call: TRBJ2-1; v_call: TRBV12-3/TRBV12-4; clone_size: many; d_call: TRBD1; cdr3_aa: CASYPRGQASYNEQFF; cdr3_nt: TGTGCCAGCTATCCTAGGGGACAGGCGTCTTACAATGAGCAGTTCTTC
j_call: TRBJ1-6; v_call: TRBV6-1; clone_size: few; d_call: -; cdr3_aa: CASTAGQPDSPLHF; cdr3_nt: TGTGCCAGCACTGCCGGACAGCCAGATTCACCCCTCCACTTT
j_call: TRBJ2-5; v_call: TRBV30; clone_size: many; d_call: TRBD2; cdr3_aa: CAWGAVEVAGVVETQYF; cdr3_nt: TGTGCCTGGGGTGCTGTGGAGGTAGCGGGTGTAGTAGAGACCCAGTACTTC
j_call: TRBJ1-2; v_call: TRBV28; clone_size: many; d_call: -; cdr3_aa: CASSPLAEANYGYTF; cdr3_nt: TGTGCCAGCAGCCCGTTAGCAGAAGCCAACTATGGCTACACCTTC
j_call: TRBJ2-7; v_call: TRBV5-6; clone_size: many; d_call: TRBD2; cdr3_aa: CASSLLRGAASGSSYEQYF; cdr3_nt: TGTGCCAGCAGCTTGTTGAGAGGGGCAGCTAGCGGGAGCTCCTACGAGCAGTACTTC
j_call: TRBJ2-7; v_call: TRBV20-1; clone_size: -; d_call: TRBD1; cdr3_aa: CSARDLDRSYEQYF; cdr3_nt: TGCAGTGCTAGAGATCTGGACAGGAGCTACGAGCAGTACTTC
j_call: TRBJ2-1; v_call: TRBV13; clone_size: few; d_call: TRBD2; cdr3_aa: CASSLSGTSGPYNEQFF; cdr3_nt: TGTGCCAGCAGCTTAAGCGGGACTAGCGGGCCTTACAATGAGCAGTTCTTC
j_call: TRBJ1-5; v_call: TRBV2; clone_size: many; d_call: -; cdr3_aa: CASSEQAFGNQPQHF; cdr3_nt: TGTGCCAGCAGTGAACAAGCCTTCGGCAATCAGCCCCAGCATTTT
j_call: TRBJ1-2; v_call: TRBV7-2; clone_size: few; d_call: TRBD1; cdr3_aa: CASTVGGQVYGYTF; cdr3_nt: TGTGCCAGCACTGTGGGGGGACAGGTCTATGGCTACACCTTC
j_call: TRBJ2-7; v_call: TRBV6-5; clone_size: -; d_call: -; cdr3_aa: CASSYSGKQYF; cdr3_nt: TGTGCCAGCAGTTACTCGGGAAAGCAGTACTTC